One sample yielded the 17 T cell receptor beta chains listed below, sequenced in a study of blood T cell repertoires in COVID-19. Profiled with immunoSEQ multiplex PCR; TCRdb holds only in-frame clones, not every one. The table records approximately 500,000 clones, less than 90% of them present only once. Sequencing was performed on peripheral blood. The receptors derive from a woman aged 50 to 65 with COVID-19, enrolled during active disease.

V gene TRBV6-1 combines with J gene TRBJ2-1; D gene uncertain. The CDR3 has 15 amino acids. The germline V gene encodes CDR1 MNHNS and CDR2 SASEGT. V shed 3 bases and J shed 2 bases, with 11 bases lying between them. The CDR3 DNA sequence: TGTGCCAGCAGTGACCAGGTTTTTGCCTACAATGAGCAGTTCTTC. It specifies CASSDQVFAYNEQFF.

The chain links TRBV9 to TRBJ2-5, with D possibly matching TRBD1 (5 bases). With 7 bases removed from V and 0 bases from J, the gap between germline ends came to 7 bases. The CDR3 totals 12 residues. Germline V gene lookup returns CDR1 SGDLS and CDR2 YYNGEE. CDR3 sequence (DNA): TGTGCCAGCTCGGACAACCAAGAGACCCAGTACTTC. This sequence encodes CASSDNQETQYF.

The CDR3 sequence is CASSPQAVSGGYNEQFF. DNA of the CDR3: TGTGCCAGCAGCCCACAGGCAGTTAGCGGGGGATACAATGAGCAGTTCTTC. The genes are TRBV4-2 and TRBJ2-1, with TRBD2 identical over 9 bases. The germline gives CDR1 LGHNA, CDR2 YNFKEQ. The length of the CDR3 is 17 residues. V was pared by 4 bases and J by 4 bases, with 11 bases of the junction left unmatched.

CDR3: CASSLGVEQFF. CDR3 nucleotide sequence: TGCGCCAGCAGCTTGGGCGTTGAGCAGTTCTTC. This rearrangement joins TRBV5-1 to TRBJ2-1; D unresolved. Trimming removed 0 bases at V and 9 bases at J, with 4 bases between. The CDR3 contains 11 residues. The germline CDR1 and CDR2 sequences are SGHRS and YFSETQ.

The V and J genes are TRBV7-9 and TRBJ2-1, with 13 bases identical to TRBD2. This CDR3 is built from 16 residues. Germline trimming cut 5 bases from V and 7 bases from J; bases unmatched to any gene: 8. Germline-derived CDR1 and CDR2 are SEHNR and FQNEAQ (reference sequence). The CDR3 region is CASSPLTSGGRNEQFF. In DNA, the CDR3 is TGTGCCAGCAGCCCTTTGACTAGCGGGGGGAGGAATGAGCAGTTCTTC. The full variable domain, rest sourced from reference TRBV7-9 and TRBJ2-1, is DTGVSQNPRHKITKRGQNVTFRCDPISEHNRLYWYRQTLGQGPEFLTYFQNEAQLEKSRLLSDRFSAERPKGSFSTLEIQRTEQGDSAMYLCASSPLTSGGRNEQFFGPGTRLTVL.

This rearrangement joins TRBV9 to TRBJ2-3; 7 nucleotides match TRBD2. Germline CDR1 is SGDLS and CDR2 is YYNGEE. CDR3 length: 15 residues. Trimming cost V 4 bases and J 4 bases; bases outside gene matches: 9. Here the CDR3 reads CASSSGGTTSDTQYF. CDR3 DNA: TGTGCCAGCAGCTCCGGAGGGACTACCTCAGATACGCAGTATTTT. The full variable domain, rest sourced from reference TRBV9 and TRBJ2-3, is DSGVTQTPKHLITATGQRVTLRCSPRSGDLSVYWYQQSLDQGLQFLIQYYNGEERAKGNILERFSAQQFPDLHSELNLSSLELGDSALYFCASSSGGTTSDTQYFGPGTRLTVL.

The chain carries TRBV5-1 and TRBJ2-7; D possibly corresponds to TRBD2 (5 bases). Germline V gives CDR1 SGHRS, CDR2 YFSETQ. V lost 7 bases to trimming and J lost 2 bases, with 22 bases between them. This CDR3 has 16 residues. CDR3 DNA sequence: TGCGCCAGCCGACGGTTGTACGGGGAAAATCCCTACGAGCAGTACTTC. It is translated as CASRRLYGENPYEQYF.

The CDR3 coding sequence is TGTGCCAGCTCAGATTTGGACACGGCCCCCAACACCATATATTTT. It specifies CASSDLDTAPNTIYF. This chain joins TRBV18 and TRBJ1-3; TRBD1 might be the D (5 bases). The CDR3 is made up of 15 amino acids. CDR1 KGHSH and CDR2 LQKENI come from the germline V gene. V was clipped by 5 bases and J by 7 bases, with 18 bases between them.

The V and J genes are TRBV19 and TRBJ1-1, with D possibly matching TRBD1 (5 bases). The CDR3 is 12 amino acids. Trimming removed 5 bases at V and 6 bases at J, with 10 bases between. Germline V CDR1 and CDR2: LNHDA, SQIVND (reference sequence). CDR3 DNA: TGTGCCAGTAGTCAGGGATTGGCTGAAGCTTTCTTT. Its protein product is CASSQGLAEAFF.

This chain connects TRBV5-6 to TRBJ2-1; D perhaps matches TRBD2 (6 bases). V lost 4 bases, J lost 7 bases, and 9 bases lay in between. The CDR3 is made up of 12 amino acids. Germline loops: CDR1 SGHDT, CDR2 YYEEEE. The CDR3 spells CASSAGTNEQFF. DNA of the CDR3: TGTGCCAGCAGCGCGGGGACTAATGAGCAGTTCTTC.

This chain connects TRBV5-1 to TRBJ2-1; D remains ambiguous. Germline CDR1 SGHRS, CDR2 YFSETQ. V gave up 1 base and J gave up 3 bases, with 5 bases separating them. The CDR3 contains 13 residues. The CDR3 DNA is TGCGCCAGCAGCTTGTTCTACTACAATGAGCAGTTCTTC. Its protein product is CASSLFYYNEQFF.

The chain combines TRBV5-4 with TRBJ2-1, with 14 bases identical to TRBD2. This CDR3 has 15 amino acids. The V gene's germline CDR1 is SGHNT and CDR2 YYREEE (reference sequence). The V and J ends lost 6 bases and 7 bases, in that order; junction bases with no gene match: 6. CDR3 amino acids: CASTHRTSGGNEQFF. The CDR3 DNA sequence: TGTGCCAGCACCCACCGGACTAGCGGGGGGAATGAGCAGTTCTTC. The whole variable domain, remainder taken from reference TRBV5-4 and TRBJ2-1, is ETGVTQSPTHLIKTRGQQVTLRCSSQSGHNTVSWYQQALGQGPQFIFQYYREEENGRGNFPPRFSGLQFPNYSSELNVNALELDDSALYLCASTHRTSGGNEQFFGPGTRLTVL.

V and J are TRBV2 and TRBJ1-1; 10 bases align to TRBD1. The V segment lost 6 bases and the J segment 6 bases; nucleotides outside the gene matches: 10. Germline CDR1 is SNHLY and CDR2 is FYNNEI. The CDR3 has 15 residues. The CDR3 here is CASSAMTGGYSEAFF. DNA for the CDR3: TGTGCCAGCAGCGCCATGACAGGGGGCTACTCTGAAGCTTTCTTT.

The V and J genes are TRBV9 and TRBJ1-2; the D gene is possibly TRBD1 (5 bases). This CDR3 spans 13 amino acids. Trimming pared 0 bases from V and 8 bases from J, leaving 11 bases between. The germline V gene has CDR1 SGDLS and CDR2 YYNGEE. CDR3 amino acids: CASSVAQGGGYTF. CDR3 nucleotides: TGTGCCAGCAGCGTAGCTCAGGGAGGCGGCTACACCTTC.

The chain recombines TRBV6-5 with TRBJ2-3; 10 nucleotides align to TRBD1. The CDR3 consists of 15 residues. The V and J ends lost 7 bases and 9 bases, in that order; junction bases with no gene match: 13. In germline, CDR1 is MNHEY, CDR2 SVGAGI. CDR3 DNA: TGTGCCAGCATCAGGACAGGGGGTTCTATGTGGACGCAGTATTTT. Translation: CASIRTGGSMWTQYF.

V and J are TRBV28 and TRBJ1-3; 9 bases map to TRBD1. CDR1 and CDR2 from the germline V gene are MDHEN and SYDVKM. V lost 6 bases to trimming and J lost 11 bases; unmatched junction nucleotides: 17. The CDR3 length is 16 residues. CDR3 sequence (DNA): TGTGCCAGCAGCTCGGTGGGACAGGGCCCCGGGGTGGCCATATATTTT. Translating it yields CASSSVGQGPGVAIYF.

The chain employs TRBV6-2 or TRBV6-3 and TRBJ1-1, with unresolved D. V lost 0 bases, J lost 3 bases, and 8 bases lay in between. CDR3 size: 14 residues. Germline CDR1 MNHEY, CDR2 SVGEGT. The chain's CDR3 is CASSYSGSDTEAFF. The CDR3 nucleotides read TGTGCCAGCAGTTACTCCGGGAGTGACACTGAAGCTTTCTTT.